This TCR beta chain was found in a study of shared clonotypes between healthy human individuals (dated by TCRdb to the early 2020s). Some background on the complete study: A few men and a couple of women, aged 18 to 49 years, made up the cohort. For each donor, CD4 naive and CD4 memory were each run on three plates, CD8 naive on two plates, and CD8 memory on one plate. To estimate repertoire size and how much clonotype sharing occurs between individuals, the study deeply sequenced the blood TCR repertoires of a handful of healthy adults. Different laboratories and diverse techniques were used to prepare libraries and sequence TCR repertoires, to increase sequencing depth and limit assay-specific biases. Between about 0.9 and 9 billion PBMCs per donor were obtained by leukapheresis.

A few counts support this clone. The specificity of this receptor is unknown. No clone much larger than this one lies a single base away; base qualities are absent. Using the deep immunoSEQ assay, TCR CDR3 regions were amplified from genomic DNA by multiplex PCR. For each cell subset, the extracted genomic DNA was distributed evenly across all wells of several immunoSEQ 96-well plates, and each plate served as one replicate. For sorted subsets, each replicate PCR was loaded with 200 ng genomic DNA, equivalent to 30,000 to 35,000 T cell genomes. Purified libraries were measured with a Qubit 3.0 fluorometer, size-checked on a Bioanalyzer 2100, and measured again with the KAPA Library Quantification kit. Every immunoSEQ 96-well plate was sequenced on a separate single-read 150-cycle Illumina NextSeq 550 flow cell. Concerning the study's data processing: Because the immunoSEQ output held only junctional sequences and lacked quality scores, the filtering could not match the filtering applied to full-length reads. To assign V/J genes and CDR3, sequences were annotated against IMGT germline references using PyIR, a Python wrapper for IgBLAST v1.9. Any read was removed if the V/J assignment was weak (E-value above 1e-6), the CDR3 was missing, or the read contained stop codons, out-of-frame junctions, or ambiguous translated residues. A V3J clonotype was defined by an identical inferred V gene, J gene, and CDR3 amino acid sequence. The percentage overlap between two repertoires was calculated by dividing the number of shared unique clonotypes by the size of the smaller repertoire. Repertoire richness was assessed with RTK rarefaction, the Chao1 estimator, and Recon v2.1 estimates of unobserved clonotypes. Generation probabilities for all TCRbeta clonotypes obtained by the gDNA method from a handful of donors were computed using OLGA. In its TCRdb copy, this immuneACCESS table keeps in-frame sequences only and misses some clones. Where compared with another copy, unresolved V genes explain less than half of these, and the others have no known cause. Clone size and V and J calls were adopted from that table, with D and trimming inferred from the DNA. The sample table shows 1,100,000 or so clones, and around 78% are seen once. 0.5% to 0.6% of the sample is taken by the ten largest.

The trim is 5 bases for V and 4 bases for J, with a gap of 11 bases between the germline ends. Spanning cysteine to phenylalanine, the CDR3 consists of 13 amino acids. Left in the record is the CDR3 DNA by itself, 39 bases read in frame from the first base. The germline V gene (reference sequence) specifies LNHDA as CDR1 and SQIVND as CDR2. Overall results and qualifications from the work: Higher generation probabilities were observed for clonotypes shared by all four sorted-subset donors than for non-shared clonotypes. Because the study included only a small number of donors, the genetic and exposure-history diversity represented was limited. Incomplete sequencing was indicated by rarefaction of sorted-subset datasets, despite the large sequencing depth. Sampling was restricted to blood, and TCR repertoires in tissue are likely to differ from TCR repertoires in blood. Pairwise subsampling led to the expectation that sequencing depth would affect the degree of clonotype sharing among donors. Larger estimated clonotype richness was generally found for naive subsets than for memory subsets. About 5% of naive CD4, more than 3% of naive CD8, approximately 2% of memory CD4, and around 0.42% of memory CD8 clonotypes were shared across four donors.

Donors were healthy HIV-negative adults with no recently reported acute infections or vaccinations. Only Caucasian adults living in Nashville, Tennessee, USA were represented among the donors. Magnetic negative selection was used to enrich CD4+ T cells, after which naive cells were positively selected on CD45RA and the negative fraction became the memory subset. After blood collection by leukapheresis, PBMCs were isolated using Ficoll-Histopaque density gradient centrifugation and then cryopreserved in the vapor phase of liquid nitrogen. Purity and quantity of every magnetically sorted T cell population were checked by analytical flow cytometry. Genomic DNA was isolated from each sorted fraction and quantified by UV absorbance on a Nanodrop 2000c.

The sequencing sample was made of memory CD4+ T cells from PBMCs. The sample's cell subset or site, from its label and the paper: CD45RA-negative fraction. Recombination linked TRBV19 to TRBJ1-2; no D gene is confidently identified. This sequence originates from a man aged 18-30 years in good health. Some clones in this sample may be carry-over from other donors' samples. The CDR3 reads CASSLGTLYGYTF. In nucleotide form, the sequence is TGTGCCAGTAGTTTGGGAACTCTCTATGGCTACACCTTC.